This T cell receptor beta chain is from a study of cytomegalovirus exposure and HLA in healthy donors. V shed 4 bases, J shed 9 bases, and the junction held 8 bases outside the gene matches. The CDR3 covers 15 residues. Per the germline V gene, CDR1 is SEHNR and CDR2 is FQNEAQ (reference sequence). Healthy bone marrow donors supplied every sample. The PCR used 60 Vbeta and 13 Jbeta primers. Some clones are missing from TCRdb's copy, which holds only in-frame ones; the method was immunoSEQ multiplex PCR. The table includes 50,000 to 60,000 clones, over 60% detected once. This sequence originates from a woman between 35 and 50 years old in good health and CMV-seropositive. The chain combines TRBV7-9 with TRBJ1-6, with TRBD1 identical over 8 bases. Source material: PBMCs. CDR3 sequence: CASSSSTGGSSPLHF. The CDR3 nucleotides read TGTGCCAGCAGCTCTTCCACAGGGGGGAGTTCACCCCTCCACTTT. Filled out from reference TRBV7-9 and TRBJ1-6, the complete variable domain reads DTGVSQNPRHKITKRGQNVTFRCDPISEHNRLYWYRQTLGQGPEFLTYFQNEAQLEKSRLLSDRFSAERPKGSFSTLEIQRTEQGDSAMYLCASSSSTGGSSPLHFGNGTRLTVT.